These 21 T cell receptor beta chains originate from one sample sequenced in a study of T cell responses to AZD1222 COVID-19 vaccine. Clones were read by immunoSEQ multiplex PCR, and TCRdb kept only the in-frame ones, dropping some. The sample has 95,000 to 150,000 clones, about 86% seen once. The starting material was peripheral blood, obtained 28 days after the second AZD1222 dose. Every receptor here comes from an adult who received the AZD1222 COVID-19 vaccine.

J is TRBJ2-1 and V is TRBV10-3, with 7 bases identical to TRBD1. The CDR3 extends over 13 amino acids. J lost 7 bases, V lost 4 bases, and 4 bases had no gene match. Germline V CDR1 and CDR2: ENHRY, SYGVKD. The CDR3 sequence is CAISVSQGNEQFF. The CDR3 DNA is TGTGCCATCAGTGTCTCACAGGGGAATGAGCAGTTCTTC.

The chain joins TRBV20-1 to TRBJ2-1; TRBD1 or TRBD2 may be the D gene (6 bases each). The ends were cut back, 3 bases at V and 4 bases at J, with 13 bases in the middle. The germline V gene encodes CDR1 DFQATT and CDR2 SNEGSKA (reference sequence). The CDR3 totals 14 residues. The CDR3 sequence: CSASMGGPYNEQFF. CDR3 in DNA: TGCAGTGCTAGTATGGGGGGCCCGTACAATGAGCAGTTCTTC.

The V call is TRBV23-1, the J call TRBJ2-3; D unresolved. TRBV23-1 is designated an ORF whose function remains uncertain. Trimming pared 0 bases from V and 8 bases from J, leaving 9 bases between. This CDR3 is 13 amino acids long. CDR3 amino acids: CASSQSRVCTQYF. CDR3 nucleotides: TGCGCCAGCAGTCAATCTAGGGTTTGTACGCAGTATTTT.

The gene calls are TRBV18 and TRBJ2-4; 11 bases map to TRBD2. Germline V gene lookup returns CDR1 KGHSH and CDR2 LQKENI. The CDR3 extends over 15 amino acids. V was pared by 3 bases and J by 4 bases, with 2 bases of the junction left unmatched. In DNA, the CDR3 is TGTGCCAGCTCACCTGGGACTAGCGGAAAAAACATTCAGTACTTC. Its protein is CASSPGTSGKNIQYF. The variable domain in full, with the rest retrieved from reference TRBV18 and TRBJ2-4, is NAGVMQNPRHLVRRRGQEARLRCSPMKGHSHVYWYRQLPEEGLKFMVYLQKENIIDESGMPKERFSAEFPKEGPSILRIQQVVRGDSAAYFCASSPGTSGKNIQYFGAGTRLSVL.

The chain couples TRBV6-5 to TRBJ1-2; D is uncertain. With 2 bases removed from V and 1 base from J, the gap between germline ends came to 14 bases. In germline, CDR1 is MNHEY, CDR2 SVGAGI. CDR3 length: 16 amino acids. CDR3 in amino acids: CASSYTGPQVNYGYTF. CDR3 coding DNA: TGTGCCAGCAGTTACACCGGGCCTCAGGTTAACTATGGCTACACCTTC.

This rearrangement joins TRBV5-5 to TRBJ2-7; perhaps TRBD2 as D (5 bases). The germline V and J ends were trimmed by 2 bases and 6 bases, with 18 bases remaining between them. This CDR3 is 15 amino acids long. Germline loops: CDR1 SGHKS, CDR2 YYEKEE (reference sequence). The CDR3 loop reads CASSFLPDGSGEQYF. CDR3 sequence (DNA): TGTGCCAGCAGCTTTCTTCCGGATGGCAGCGGCGAGCAGTACTTC.

The chain is built from TRBV2 and TRBJ2-5; D could derive from TRBD1 or TRBD2 (5 bases each). V lost 1 base and J lost 2, with 11 bases in between. This CDR3 contains 15 residues. Per germline, CDR1 SNHLY and CDR2 FYNNEI. CDR3 coding DNA: TGTGCCAGCAGTGAAGAAGGGACGGCGCAAGAGACCCAGTACTTC. Its translation is CASSEEGTAQETQYF. The full variable domain, in which reference TRBV2 and TRBJ2-5 provide the parts outside the CDR3, is EPEVTQTPSHQVTQMGQEVILRCVPISNHLYFYWYRQILGQKVEFLVSFYNNEISEKSEIFDDQFSVERPDGSNFTLKIRSTKLEDSAMYFCASSEEGTAQETQYFGPGTRLLVL.

This clone was seen only once. CDR3 nucleotides: TGTGCCAGCAGCTTGGCCATGGCAGGGGGGGCTTCCGGGGAGCTGTTTTTT. Residues: CASSLAMAGGASGELFF. V gene TRBV5-5 combines with J gene TRBJ2-2; D assignment may be TRBD1 or TRBD2 (7 bases each). Germline V gene data show CDR1 as SGHKS and CDR2 as YYEKEE (reference sequence). With 0 bases removed from V and 6 bases from J, the gap between germline ends came to 18 bases. CDR3 length: 17 residues.

The J gene is TRBJ1-2, the V gene TRBV9; 7 nucleotides agree with TRBD1. V gave up 3 bases and J gave up 2 bases; unmatched junction bases: 7. From germline, CDR1 is SGDLS and CDR2 YYNGEE. CDR3 length equals 15 residues. The CDR3 spells CASSALRGGNYGYTF. The DNA for the CDR3 is TGTGCCAGCAGCGCCCTCAGGGGGGGGAACTATGGCTACACCTTC.

CDR3 in DNA: TGTGCCAGTAGTCTCTCGACGGGAGAATCGGGGGGCTACACCTTC. It encodes CASSLSTGESGGYTF. The V gene is TRBV19, the J gene TRBJ1-2; no clear D gene. This CDR3 has 15 amino acids. The germline V and J ends were trimmed by 5 bases and 8 bases, with 21 bases remaining between them. Germline V CDR1 and CDR2: LNHDA, SQIVND (reference sequence).

This chain joins TRBV6-4 and TRBJ2-2; D is uncertain. Per the germline V gene, CDR1 is MRHNA and CDR2 is SNTAGT. V gave up 2 bases and J gave up 4 bases, with 5 bases separating them. The CDR3 has 13 residues. The CDR3 bases are TGTGCCAGCAGTGACAGAGCCACCGGGGAGCTGTTTTTT. Translation gives CASSDRATGELFF.

The rearrangement links TRBV7-8 to TRBJ1-5; D gene uncertain. With 5 bases removed from V and 2 bases from J, the gap between germline ends came to 10 bases. In germline, CDR1 is SGHVS, CDR2 FQNEAQ. The CDR3 consists of 14 residues. In nucleotides, the CDR3 is TGTGCCAGCAGCCAGGATGTGGGCAATCAGCCCCAGCATTTT. This translates into CASSQDVGNQPQHF. Drawing the rest from reference TRBV7-8 and TRBJ1-5, the complete variable domain is GAGVSQSPRYKVAKRGQDVALRCDPISGHVSLFWYQQALGQGPEFLTYFQNEAQLDKSGLPSDRFFAERPEGSVSTLKIQRTQQEDSAVYLCASSQDVGNQPQHFGDGTRLSIL.

This chain uses TRBV6-6 with TRBJ2-7, with D uncertain. Germline assignment: CDR1 MNHNY and CDR2 SVGAGI (reference sequence). The length of the CDR3 is 14 residues. V was clipped by 2 bases and J by 2 bases, with 10 bases between them. CDR3 amino acids: CASSYPWAAYEQYF. The CDR3 DNA reads as TGTGCCAGCAGTTACCCTTGGGCTGCCTACGAGCAGTACTTC.

This clone was observed a single time. V and J are TRBV7-8 and TRBJ2-5; no definite D call. Germline CDR1 reads SGHVS; CDR2 reads FQNEAQ. Trimming left V 5 bases short and J 0 bases short, with 10 bases between. This CDR3 is built from 14 residues. DNA of the CDR3: TGTGCCAGCAGCACACTACAGTACCAAGAGACCCAGTACTTC. It translates to CASSTLQYQETQYF.

The chain joins TRBV18 to TRBJ1-2; TRBD1 matches at 10 bases. Trimming took 3 bases from V and 5 from J; bases not matched to a gene: 3. This CDR3 comprises 14 residues. Germline V gene lookup returns CDR1 KGHSH and CDR2 LQKENI. The CDR3 DNA reads TGTGCCAGCTCACCCGGACAGGGGGTATATGGCTACACCTTC. Translated: CASSPGQGVYGYTF.

The chain uses TRBV28 and TRBJ1-4; D remains ambiguous. In germline, CDR1 is MDHEN, CDR2 SYDVKM. CDR3 length equals 14 residues. V gave up 2 bases and J gave up 7 bases, with 11 bases separating them. Here the CDR3 DNA reads TGTGCCAGCAGTTTAATCACTTTTGGTGAAAAACTGTTTTTT. Encoded protein: CASSLITFGEKLFF.

V and J are TRBV27 and TRBJ2-2; a weak D match, TRBD1 (6 bases). The CDR3 totals 15 residues. Deletions cut 4 bases from V and 1 base from J, with 10 bases between. The germline V gene has CDR1 MNHEY and CDR2 SMNVEV (reference sequence). CDR3 in DNA: TGTGCCAGCAGTTCAAGACAGGTGAACACCGGGGAGCTGTTTTTT. It translates to CASSSRQVNTGELFF.

The J gene is TRBJ2-6, the V gene TRBV14; possibly TRBD1 for D (6 bases). The germline gives CDR1 SGHDN, CDR2 FVKESK. Trimming cost V 0 bases and J 0 bases, with 12 bases left between them. The CDR3 sequence is 18 residues long. The CDR3: CASSQDLGQPSGANVLTF. In nucleotides, the CDR3 is TGTGCCAGCAGCCAAGATCTTGGACAGCCCTCTGGGGCCAACGTCCTGACTTTC.

This sequence joins TRBV23-1 and TRBJ2-7; 9 nucleotides line up with TRBD1. TRBV23-1 falls under the ORF class, with uncertain function. Trimming removed 3 bases from V and 5 bases from J; junction bases left unmatched: 5. The CDR3 sequence is 14 residues long. The CDR3 here is CASSQTGGNHEQYF. CDR3 sequence (DNA): TGCGCCAGCAGTCAGACAGGGGGGAATCACGAGCAGTACTTC.

This clone has just a few counts. DNA for the CDR3: TGTGCCAGCAGTTTAGAGGCGGGGGGGCGTTACAATGAGCAGTTCTTC. Residues: CASSLEAGGRYNEQFF. This rearrangement joins TRBV28 to TRBJ2-1; 9 nucleotides line up with TRBD2. This CDR3 is built from 16 residues. The V segment lost 2 bases and the J segment 4 bases; nucleotides outside the gene matches: 6. Germline-derived CDR1 and CDR2 are MDHEN and SYDVKM. The full variable domain, rest sourced from reference TRBV28 and TRBJ2-1, is DVKVTQSSRYLVKRTGEKVFLECVQDMDHENMFWYRQDPGLGLRLIYFSYDVKMKEKGDIPEGYSVSREKKERFSLILESASTNQTSMYLCASSLEAGGRYNEQFFGPGTRLTVL.

The rearrangement uses TRBV9 and TRBJ2-7; 7 bases line up with TRBD2. V lost 0 bases, J lost 1 base, and 4 bases stayed unmatched. This CDR3 comprises 15 residues. The germline V gene has CDR1 SGDLS and CDR2 YYNGEE. The CDR3 DNA is TGTGCCAGCAGCGTAGCGGCGGGGGAGTCCTACGAGCAGTACTTC. This gives the protein CASSVAAGESYEQYF.